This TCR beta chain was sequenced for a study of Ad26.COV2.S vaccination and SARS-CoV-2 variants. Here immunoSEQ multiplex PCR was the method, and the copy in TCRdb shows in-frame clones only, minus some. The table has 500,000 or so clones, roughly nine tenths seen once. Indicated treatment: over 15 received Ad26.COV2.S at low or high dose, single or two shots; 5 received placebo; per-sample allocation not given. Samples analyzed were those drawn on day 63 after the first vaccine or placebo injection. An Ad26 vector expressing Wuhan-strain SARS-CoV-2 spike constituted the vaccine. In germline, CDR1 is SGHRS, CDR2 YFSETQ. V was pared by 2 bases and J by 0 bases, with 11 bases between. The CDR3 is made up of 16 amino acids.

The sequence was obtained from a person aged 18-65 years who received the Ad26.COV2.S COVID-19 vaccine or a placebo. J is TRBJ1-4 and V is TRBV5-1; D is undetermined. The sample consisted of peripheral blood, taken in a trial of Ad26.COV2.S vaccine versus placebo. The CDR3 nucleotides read TGCGCCAGCAGCTTCGACACAGAGGCAACTAATGAAAAACTGTTTTTT. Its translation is CASSFDTEATNEKLFF.